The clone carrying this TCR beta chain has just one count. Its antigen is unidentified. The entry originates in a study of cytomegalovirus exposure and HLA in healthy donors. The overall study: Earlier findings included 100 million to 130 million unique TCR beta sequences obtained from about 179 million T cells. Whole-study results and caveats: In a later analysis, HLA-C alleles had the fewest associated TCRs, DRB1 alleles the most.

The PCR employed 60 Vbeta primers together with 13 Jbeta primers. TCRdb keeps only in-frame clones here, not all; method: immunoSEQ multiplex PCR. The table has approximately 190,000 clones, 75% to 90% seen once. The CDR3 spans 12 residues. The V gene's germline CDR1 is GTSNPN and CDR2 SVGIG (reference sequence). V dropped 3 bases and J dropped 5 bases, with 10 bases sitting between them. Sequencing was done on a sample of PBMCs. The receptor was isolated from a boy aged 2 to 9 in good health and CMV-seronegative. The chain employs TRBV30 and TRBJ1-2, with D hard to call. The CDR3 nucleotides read TGTGCCTGGAGCCTGGTGGAGTATGGCTACACCTTC. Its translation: CAWSLVEYGYTF.